One and the same sample provided the 28 T cell receptor beta chains below, sequenced in a study of OX40 agonist ivuxolimab in advanced cancers. Libraries came from the immunoSEQ multiplex PCR assay. What TCRdb holds here is the immuneACCESS table cut down to in-frame rearrangements. Part of the clones is not present; checked against another copy, under half of the missing clones reflect an unresolved V gene, and the others are unexplained. The sample yields 60,000 to 70,000 clones; about 80% were counted once. The ten most abundant clones make up 1.2% of the sample. The input for sequencing was CD4+ or CD8+ T cells sorted from blood, taken in a trial of the OX40 agonist ivuxolimab. The receptors derive from an adult with an advanced solid tumor such as melanoma, head and neck, liver or kidney cancer.

The CDR3 nucleotides read TGTGCCAGCTCACAACAGGGCGGAGGAGATACGCAGTATTTT. Protein: CASSQQGGGDTQYF. The V gene is TRBV18, the J gene TRBJ2-3; D is possibly TRBD1 (6 bases). The V end was cut by 4 bases, the J end by 5 bases, with 13 bases between. The germline CDR1 and CDR2 sequences are KGHSH and LQKENI. The CDR3 loop spans 14 amino acids.

In its sample, this clone is medium-sized. V and J are TRBV27 and TRBJ1-5, with 7 bases that match TRBD1. Germline V gives CDR1 MNHEY, CDR2 SMNVEV (reference sequence). CDR3 length: 16 amino acids. J lost 5 bases, V lost 6 bases, and 13 bases had no gene match. The CDR3 bases are TGTGCCAGCAGATCTGATACGACAGGGTACCATCAGCCCCAGCATTTT. This translates into CASRSDTTGYHQPQHF.

The genes are TRBV4-3 and TRBJ1-2; tentatively, D is TRBD1 (5 bases). Germline lookup yields CDR1 LGHNA and CDR2 YSLEER. This CDR3 region has 13 residues. V dropped 5 bases and J dropped 4 bases, with 11 bases sitting between them. Here the CDR3 DNA reads TGCGCCAGCAGCTCCGGGACTTTCTATGGCTACACCTTC. Translating gives CASSSGTFYGYTF.

The chain combines TRBV12-5 with TRBJ1-5, with unresolved D. The germline CDR1 and CDR2 sequences are LGHNT and FRNRAP. The length of the CDR3 is 13 residues. The germline V and J ends were trimmed by 6 bases and 1 base, with 7 bases remaining between them. The CDR3 nucleotides are TGTGCTAGTGGCCCCCTCAGCAATCAGCCCCAGCATTTT. Its translation: CASGPLSNQPQHF.

This chain connects TRBV5-1 to TRBJ1-5; D call uncertain. The CDR3 sequence is 14 residues long. The germline V gene has CDR1 SGHRS and CDR2 YFSETQ. Trimming removed 0 bases at V and 4 bases at J, with 8 bases between. CDR3 region: CASSLGHPNQPQHF. DNA of the CDR3: TGCGCCAGCAGCTTGGGACATCCGAATCAGCCCCAGCATTTT.

The chain has TRBV6-4 and TRBJ1-3; D is undetermined. The V gene lost 9 bases and the J gene lost 6 bases, with 15 bases spanning the gap. The germline V gene encodes CDR1 MRHNA and CDR2 SNTAGT. The CDR3 is 13 residues long. CDR3 coding DNA: TGTGCCAGTGACCCTCACCGAGAAAACACCATATATTTT. This sequence encodes CASDPHRENTIYF.

The chain uses TRBV5-1 and TRBJ2-3; 11 bases are a match to TRBD1. CDR1 is SGHRS and CDR2 is YFSETQ in the germline V gene. The CDR3 runs to 15 residues. DNA of the CDR3: TGCGTCCCACGTTACGGGGGACAGGGGGCAGATACGCAGTATTTT. It specifies CVPRYGGQGADTQYF.

The V gene is TRBV7-8, the J gene TRBJ2-5, with a tentative D call TRBD1 (6 bases). CDR1 and CDR2 (germline): SGHVS, FQNEAQ. This CDR3 has 14 residues. Deletions cut 2 bases from V and 4 bases from J, with 11 bases between. The chain's CDR3 is CASSLNRAGETQYF. For the CDR3, the DNA is TGTGCCAGCAGCTTAAACAGGGCGGGAGAGACCCAGTACTTC.

This clone was seen just once. This chain links TRBV21-1 with TRBJ2-2; the DNA was not used to check the table's D call, TRBD1. TRBV21-1 is marked as a pseudogene. The CDR3 is made up of 14 amino acids. CDR3 nucleotide sequence: TGTGCCAGCGGGACAGGGGTAGATGGCGGGGAGCTGTTTTTT. Protein sequence: CASGTGVDGGELFF.

The chain has TRBV6-5 and TRBJ2-2; D possibly uses TRBD1 or TRBD2 (6 bases each). Germline V gives CDR1 MNHEY, CDR2 SVGAGI. The length of the CDR3 is 13 residues. V was cut by 11 bases and J by 4 bases, with 14 bases left in between. The DNA of the CDR3 is TGTGCCGTACATAAGGGGGGCACCGGGGAGCTGTTTTTT. It specifies CAVHKGGTGELFF.

This rearrangement joins TRBV5-4 to TRBJ2-1; 11 positions match TRBD2. The J segment lost 4 bases and the V segment lost 3 bases, leaving 9 bases of the junction unmatched. Germline V gene lookup returns CDR1 SGHNT and CDR2 YYREEE (reference sequence). This CDR3 is 17 amino acids long. The CDR3 DNA reads as TGTGCCAGCAGCTCTCGCCTCCTAGCGGGGGGATACAATGAGCAGTTCTTC. Encoded protein: CASSSRLLAGGYNEQFF.

The V call is TRBV9, the J call TRBJ2-2; D may correspond to TRBD1 or TRBD2 (5 bases each). Trimming removed 0 bases at V and 8 bases at J, with 11 bases between. Germline-derived CDR1 and CDR2 are SGDLS and YYNGEE. The CDR3 runs 14 residues. The CDR3: CASSVGGSAGELFF. The CDR3, as DNA: TGTGCCAGCAGCGTAGGGGGGTCCGCTGGGGAGCTGTTTTTT.

Only one count was recorded for this clone. This chain links TRBV19 with TRBJ2-2; 7 bases agree with TRBD2. The CDR3 is made up of 13 amino acids. Germline loops: CDR1 LNHDA, CDR2 SQIVND (reference sequence). V trimming: 1 base; J trimming: 7 bases; junction bases outside the gene matches: 0. The CDR3 sequence is CASSIVAGGELFF. The CDR3, as DNA: TGTGCCAGTAGTATAGTAGCGGGCGGGGAGCTGTTTTTT.

CDR3: CASSSGSGYQPQHF. The CDR3 DNA follows: TGTGCCAGCAGTTCGGGGTCGGGGTATCAGCCCCAGCATTTT. The chain has TRBV6-5 and TRBJ1-5; D uncertain. CDR3 size: 14 residues. V lost 4 bases and J 5 bases, leaving 12 bases between the germline ends. Per germline, CDR1 MNHEY and CDR2 SVGAGI.

This clone was found a few times. The rearrangement uses TRBV5-8 and TRBJ2-3; D gene ambiguous. CDR1 is SGHTS, CDR2 YDEGEE, per germline. This CDR3 has 12 amino acids. V was cut by 4 bases and J by 2 bases, with 5 bases left in between. CDR3 residues: CASSGNTDTQYF. The CDR3 DNA reads as TGTGCCAGCAGCGGGAACACAGATACGCAGTATTTT.

The chain combines TRBV27 with TRBJ1-6, with D perhaps matching TRBD1 (5 bases). CDR3 length equals 13 residues. Germline CDR1 is MNHEY and CDR2 is SMNVEV (reference sequence). V was clipped by 3 bases and J by 10 bases, with 10 bases between them. The CDR3: CASSFGGDSPLHF. The CDR3 region has the DNA TGTGCCAGCAGTTTTGGGGGGGACTCACCCCTCCACTTT.

This clone was recorded once. The V call is TRBV11-3, the J call TRBJ1-1, with 8 bases lining up with TRBD1. CDR1 and CDR2 from the germline V gene are SGHNT and YENEEA. Trimming took 5 bases from V and 5 from J; bases not matched to a gene: 10. This CDR3 contains 15 residues. CDR3 sequence reads: CASSPGQGWGTEAFF. The CDR3 region has the DNA TGTGCCAGCAGCCCCGGACAGGGCTGGGGAACTGAAGCTTTCTTT.

The CDR3: CASSQEPLYGPVTF. The CDR3 nucleotides read TGCGCCAGCAGCCAAGAACCTTTATATGGGCCTGTCACCTTC. This rearrangement joins TRBV4-3 to TRBJ1-2; D uncertain. The length of the CDR3 is 14 residues. Germline V lookup: CDR1 LGHNA, CDR2 YSLEER. Trimming stripped 0 bases from V and 13 bases from J, with 18 bases between.

The chain employs TRBV19 and TRBJ2-2; D not certain. The V end lost 10 bases, the J end lost 7 bases, and 19 bases lay between the germline ends. Germline V lookup: CDR1 LNHDA, CDR2 SQIVND (reference sequence). CDR3 length: 14 residues. In DNA, the CDR3 is TGTGCCACGACCCGGGCCTTACTCAACGGGGAGCTGTTTTTT. Amino acids: CATTRALLNGELFF.

Points on this clone: Other DNA sequences in the sample encode the same CDR3. The genes are TRBV7-2 and TRBJ1-4; D unresolved. The CDR3 contains 12 residues. V dropped 1 base and J dropped 8 bases, with 5 bases sitting between them. CDR1 is SGHTA, CDR2 FQGNSA, per germline. CDR3 bases: TGTGCCAGCAGCTTAGAAGCGGAAAAACTGTTTTTT. Amino acids: CASSLEAEKLFF.

CDR3 bases: TGTGCCAGCAGCTTGGGGAATAAGGCAGGGCTCAGCAATCAGCCCCAGCATTTT. As protein: CASSLGNKAGLSNQPQHF. The V gene is TRBV5-5, the J gene TRBJ1-5; possible D gene TRBD1, 5 bases. Germline values: CDR1 SGHKS, CDR2 YYEKEE (reference sequence). The CDR3 has 18 amino acids. The V and J ends lost 0 bases and 1 base respectively, with 17 bases between them.

The chain couples TRBV5-1 to TRBJ2-7; D not certain. The germline CDR1 and CDR2 sequences are SGHRS and YFSETQ. The CDR3 extends over 15 amino acids. V dropped 3 bases and J dropped 2 bases, with 15 bases sitting between them. The CDR3 coding sequence is TGCGCCAGCAGCTCCCCCCAGGCAATTACCTACGAGCAGTACTTC. Its protein product is CASSSPQAITYEQYF.

The chain couples TRBV5-6 to TRBJ1-5; the D gene is possibly TRBD1 (5 bases). V shed 4 bases and J shed 7 bases, with 24 bases lying between them. This CDR3 region has 17 residues. Germline CDR1 reads SGHDT; CDR2 reads YYEEEE. The chain's CDR3 is CASSLTGLGGMRQPQHF. Here the CDR3 DNA reads TGTGCCAGCAGCCTCACCGGGCTCGGGGGGATGCGGCAGCCCCAGCATTTT.

The chain is built from TRBV6-5 and TRBJ1-5; 9 bases fit TRBD1. The germline V gene encodes CDR1 MNHEY and CDR2 SVGAGI. This CDR3 spans 13 amino acids. V lost 6 bases, J lost 7 bases, and 4 bases stayed unmatched. The CDR3 loop reads CASSTTGGQPQHF. In DNA, the CDR3 is TGTGCCAGCAGCACAACAGGGGGCCAGCCCCAGCATTTT.

The V gene is TRBV20-1, the J gene TRBJ1-1; D unclear. The V gene lost 4 bases and the J gene lost 5 bases, with 8 bases spanning the gap. From germline, CDR1 is DFQATT and CDR2 SNEGSKA (reference sequence). This CDR3 is 11 amino acids long. The CDR3 loop is CSAIRGTEAFF. DNA for the CDR3: TGCAGTGCTATTCGGGGAACTGAAGCTTTCTTT.

In the case of this clone: Other DNA sequences in this sample translate to the same CDR3. The V and J genes are TRBV5-1 and TRBJ2-5; 10 nucleotides match TRBD1. Germline CDR1 reads SGHRS; CDR2 reads YFSETQ. The CDR3 length is 15 residues. With V trimmed by 0 bases and J by 4 bases, 3 bases remained unmatched. CDR3 in amino acids: CASSLGQGASETQYF. In DNA form, the CDR3 reads TGCGCCAGCAGCTTGGGACAGGGGGCGTCAGAGACCCAGTACTTC.

The rearrangement joins TRBV6-5 to TRBJ2-7; D may correspond to TRBD1 or TRBD2 (7 bases each). Per germline, CDR1 MNHEY and CDR2 SVGAGI. Trimming removed 4 bases at V and 3 bases at J, with 13 bases between. The CDR3 consists of 14 residues. In nucleotides, the CDR3 is TGTGCCAGCAGTTTTGACAGGGAGGGCTACGAGCAGTACTTC. It specifies CASSFDREGYEQYF.

V usage is TRBV6-5 and J usage is TRBJ1-2; D unclear. The CDR3 length is 14 residues. Germline values: CDR1 MNHEY, CDR2 SVGAGI. The V and J ends lost 0 bases and 6 bases respectively, with 11 bases between them. As DNA, the CDR3 is TGTGCCAGCAGTTACTCTTACAGTTCCGATGGCTACACCTTC. It encodes CASSYSYSSDGYTF.